The 10 T cell receptor beta chains given below trace back to one sample, sequenced in a study of tumor-infiltrating lymphocytes in localized non-small cell lung cancer. Sequenced by immunoSEQ multiplex PCR; TCRdb stores in-frame clones only, minus some. Among fewer than 20,000 clones, roughly 80% were seen once, and the ten largest hold 6.4%. Sequencing was carried out using lung tumor tissue. All receptors come from a human donor with non-small cell lung cancer.

The gene calls are TRBV27 and TRBJ2-7, with D possibly matching TRBD1 (6 bases). Germline CDR1 and CDR2: MNHEY and SMNVEV (reference sequence). The V end lost 8 bases, the J end lost 0 bases, and 14 bases lay between the germline ends. The CDR3 has 14 residues. The CDR3 coding sequence is TGTGCCAGCGGTATACAGGGATTCTCCTACGAGCAGTACTTC. Protein sequence: CASGIQGFSYEQYF.

This clone was observed a single time. J is TRBJ2-1 and V is TRBV15; TRBD2 might be the D (6 bases). Germline values: CDR1 LNHNV, CDR2 YYDKDF (reference sequence). Trimming removed 8 bases at V and 2 bases at J, with 10 bases between. This CDR3 is built from 13 residues. The CDR3 protein is CATLDYTYNEQFF. CDR3 coding DNA: TGTGCCACCCTGGACTACACCTACAATGAGCAGTTCTTC.

By sample fraction, this clone is medium-sized. The rearrangement links TRBV10-3 to TRBJ1-2; D perhaps matches TRBD1 (5 bases). This CDR3 region has 12 residues. Germline V lookup: CDR1 ENHRY, CDR2 SYGVKD. Trimming took off 6 bases at V and 8 bases at J, with 13 bases between the two ends. The CDR3 nucleotides read TGTGCCATCAGGGACATTACATGGGGCTACACCTTC. Amino acids: CAIRDITWGYTF.

The chain recombines TRBV28 with TRBJ2-2, with D uncertain. V shed 2 bases and J shed 3 bases, with 7 bases lying between them. From germline, CDR1 is MDHEN and CDR2 SYDVKM. CDR3 length: 14 amino acids. CDR3 bases: TGTGCCAGCAGTTTAGAATGGGACACCGGGGAGCTGTTTTTT. It codes for CASSLEWDTGELFF. Variable domain in full (rest from reference TRBV28 and TRBJ2-2): DVKVTQSSRYLVKRTGEKVFLECVQDMDHENMFWYRQDPGLGLRLIYFSYDVKMKEKGDIPEGYSVSREKKERFSLILESASTNQTSMYLCASSLEWDTGELFFGEGSRLTVL.

This chain uses TRBV5-1 with TRBJ1-1; possible D gene TRBD1, 5 bases. This CDR3 region has 16 residues. The germline gives CDR1 SGHRS, CDR2 YFSETQ. V was shortened by 0 bases and J by 0 bases, with 12 bases between the two germline ends. Here the CDR3 DNA reads TGCGCCAGCAGCTTGGGACAGAAAAACATGAACACTGAAGCTTTCTTT. Amino acids: CASSLGQKNMNTEAFF.

J is TRBJ1-1 and V is TRBV5-1; D is ambiguous. CDR3 length equals 15 residues. CDR1 is SGHRS and CDR2 is YFSETQ in the germline V gene. V shed 2 bases and J shed 0 bases, with 11 bases lying between them. Here the CDR3 DNA reads TGCGCCAGCAGCTTTGAACTAGGGATGAACACTGAAGCTTTCTTT. It encodes CASSFELGMNTEAFF.

The chain joins TRBV5-4 to TRBJ2-1, with 11 bases matching TRBD1. J was trimmed by 5 bases and V by 4 bases; bases with no gene match: 5. This CDR3 region has 15 residues. Germline V gene sequence: CDR1 SGHNT, CDR2 YYREEE (reference sequence). The CDR3 bases are TGTGCCAGCAGCCAGGGACAGGGGGTGAACAATGAGCAGTTCTTC. Translation: CASSQGQGVNNEQFF.

V and J are TRBV4-1 and TRBJ1-5; 8 bases line up with TRBD1. Germline V gives CDR1 MGHRA, CDR2 YSYEKL. The CDR3 consists of 15 residues. With 4 bases clipped from V and 3 bases from J, the junction kept 5 bases outside the gene matches. CDR3 in amino acids: CASSPTGDPNQPQHF. The CDR3 region has the DNA TGCGCCAGCAGCCCGACAGGGGACCCCAATCAGCCCCAGCATTTT.

The chain uses TRBV29-1 and TRBJ1-1, with D hard to call. CDR3 size: 13 residues. Germline V gene lookup returns CDR1 SQVTM and CDR2 ANQGSEA. The V and J ends lost 4 bases and 0 bases respectively, with 9 bases between them. The CDR3 coding sequence is TGCAGCGTTGGAGAGGACCTGAACACTGAAGCTTTCTTT. Amino acid sequence: CSVGEDLNTEAFF.

This chain uses TRBV7-2 with TRBJ2-1; D gene unclear. V was trimmed by 5 bases and J by 8 bases, leaving 16 bases between them. CDR3 length equals 14 residues. Germline V gene data show CDR1 as SGHTA and CDR2 as FQGNSA. This CDR3 reads CASSPPNPGYEQFF. As DNA, the CDR3 is TGTGCCAGCAGCCCGCCAAATCCCGGGTATGAGCAGTTCTTC.